Below, 20 T cell receptor beta chains from the same sample are listed, as sequenced in a study of T cells after posttransplantation cyclophosphamide. TCRdb's copy holds only in-frame clones and misses some; the assay was immunoSEQ multiplex PCR. This sample carries 7,000 to 9,000 clones, none of them present only once. A marrow graft followed busulfan-fludarabine conditioning, with cyclophosphamide on days +3 and +4. The sequences come from PBMCs, collected after allogeneic stem cell transplant with posttransplant cyclophosphamide. These receptors were taken from a female patient aged 50 to 60 who received an allogeneic stem cell transplant from a related donor, was CMV-positive, and had no GVHD. T cells may partly derive from the graft donor.

Many counts were recorded for this clone. The rearrangement uses TRBV7-9 and TRBJ1-5; D not certain. Germline CDR1 SEHNR, CDR2 FQNEAQ (reference sequence). Trimming stripped 1 base from V and 4 bases from J, with 11 bases between. This CDR3 is 15 amino acids long. The CDR3 coding sequence is TGTGCCAGCAGCTTAGACCTGGTCGGGAATCAGCCCCAGCATTTT. Amino acids: CASSLDLVGNQPQHF.

This clone has ten or more counts. J is TRBJ2-1 and V is TRBV11-3, with 7 bases identical to TRBD2. This CDR3 is built from 15 residues. V lost 2 bases and J lost 6; bases outside the gene matches: 7. Per the germline V gene, CDR1 is SGHNT and CDR2 is YENEEA. The CDR3 reads CASSLKRGPFNEQFF. The CDR3, as DNA: TGTGCCAGCAGCTTAAAGCGGGGCCCCTTCAATGAGCAGTTCTTC.

This clone was detected ten times or more. CDR3 residues: CASSHTTDTQPQHF. CDR3 coding DNA: TGTGCCAGCAGTCACACGACAGATACTCAGCCCCAGCATTTT. V and J are TRBV6-2 or TRBV6-3 and TRBJ1-5; D may be TRBD1 (5 bases). The CDR3 length is 14 residues. The V gene lost 5 bases and the J gene lost 6 bases, with 14 bases spanning the gap. Germline-derived CDR1 and CDR2 are MNHEY and SVGEGT.

This clone was counted at least ten times. CDR3 nucleotides: TGTGCCAGCAGCGTAGCGACTAGCGGGAGGGGAATTGAGCAGTTCTTC. Amino acid sequence: CASSVATSGRGIEQFF. The rearrangement uses TRBV9 and TRBJ2-1; 14 positions agree with TRBD2. CDR1 SGDLS and CDR2 YYNGEE come from the germline V gene. With V trimmed by 0 bases and J by 9 bases, 5 bases remained unmatched. The CDR3 totals 16 residues.

This clone was picked up a small number of times. The chain joins TRBV18 to TRBJ2-5; 9 nucleotides line up with TRBD1. CDR3 size: 15 residues. V dropped 6 bases and J dropped 5; count of bases not matched to a gene: 10. CDR1 and CDR2 from the germline V gene are KGHSH and LQKENI. CDR3 DNA: TGTGCCAGCTCTCTTTACCGGGACAGGGATGAGACCCAGTACTTC. It codes for CASSLYRDRDETQYF.

In this sample, this clone turned up many times. This chain connects TRBV6-1 to TRBJ1-2; 8 nucleotides agree with TRBD1. V lost 6 bases and J lost 8; bases outside the gene matches: 8. The CDR3 extends over 13 amino acids. Germline assignment: CDR1 MNHNS and CDR2 SASEGT. The CDR3 reads CASRPGQANGYTF. The DNA for the CDR3 is TGTGCCAGCAGACCGGGACAGGCGAACGGCTACACCTTC.

This clone was counted ten times or more. The V gene is TRBV9, the J gene TRBJ2-7, with D possibly matching TRBD2 (6 bases). Germline V lookup: CDR1 SGDLS, CDR2 YYNGEE. Trimming took off 2 bases at V and 7 bases at J, with 13 bases between the two ends. CDR3 length equals 13 residues. The CDR3: CASSVRGTGEQYF. The CDR3, as DNA: TGTGCCAGCAGCGTTCGGGGGACCGGGGAGCAGTACTTC.

This clone was recorded many times. Other DNA sequences within the sample encode an identical CDR3. The chain has TRBV5-1 and TRBJ2-1; D may be TRBD1 (6 bases). The CDR3 loop spans 18 amino acids. Germline CDR1 is SGHRS and CDR2 is YFSETQ. V was trimmed by 3 bases and J by 6 bases, leaving 25 bases between them. CDR3 bases: TGCGCCAGCAGCTCCCTTGGAGGAGCACAGGGTGGGGGCAATGAGCAGTTCTTC. Protein sequence: CASSSLGGAQGGGNEQFF.

In this sample, this clone turned up many times. The chain recombines TRBV9 with TRBJ2-3; the D gene is possibly TRBD1 (5 bases). Germline CDR1 is SGDLS and CDR2 is YYNGEE. CDR3 length: 15 residues. V lost 4 bases to trimming and J lost 5 bases, with 17 bases between them. This chain's CDR3 is CASSQDLRGRDTQYF. CDR3 nucleotides: TGTGCCAGCAGCCAAGACCTTAGGGGAAGAGATACGCAGTATTTT.

At least ten counts were recorded for this clone. The chain has TRBV4-1 and TRBJ2-7; 8 positions match TRBD1. CDR3 length: 17 amino acids. V was pared by 2 bases and J by 2 bases, with 11 bases of the junction left unmatched. The germline V gene has CDR1 MGHRA and CDR2 YSYEKL. CDR3 loop: CASSQLSGADRAYEQYF. The CDR3 nucleotides read TGCGCCAGCAGCCAATTATCGGGGGCGGACAGGGCCTACGAGCAGTACTTC.

This clone was found many times. The V and J genes are TRBV5-4 and TRBJ2-1; TRBD2 matches at 11 bases. CDR3 length: 16 residues. V trimming: 4 bases; J trimming: 6 bases; junction bases outside the gene matches: 9. From germline, CDR1 is SGHNT and CDR2 YYREEE (reference sequence). CDR3 loop: CASSAPTSGSRNEQFF. CDR3 coding DNA: TGTGCCAGCAGCGCCCCCACTAGCGGGAGTCGCAATGAGCAGTTCTTC.

This clone showed up many times. V usage is TRBV6-5 and J usage is TRBJ1-2, with 7 nucleotides matching TRBD1. Germline trimming cut 6 bases from V and 2 bases from J; bases unmatched to any gene: 6. The germline CDR1 and CDR2 sequences are MNHEY and SVGAGI. The CDR3 covers 14 residues. In DNA, the CDR3 is TGTGCCAGCAGATGGACAGGCGACAACTATGGCTACACCTTC. As protein: CASRWTGDNYGYTF.

This clone was found many times. The chain uses TRBV7-6 and TRBJ1-1; TRBD1 aligns across 8 bases. The germline V gene has CDR1 SGHVS and CDR2 FNYEAQ. Trimming removed 6 bases from V and 4 bases from J; junction bases left unmatched: 4. This CDR3 contains 13 residues. The CDR3: CASRNRGGTEAFF. The CDR3 DNA is TGTGCCAGCAGAAACAGGGGGGGCACTGAAGCTTTCTTT.

This clone was recorded at least ten times. The CDR3 is CASSRGQLLNEKLFF. CDR3 DNA sequence: TGTGCCAGCAGTCGCGGACAGCTTCTAAATGAAAAACTGTTTTTT. The rearrangement joins TRBV27 to TRBJ1-4, with TRBD1 as a possible D gene (6 bases). Germline CDR1 and CDR2: MNHEY and SMNVEV (reference sequence). This CDR3 is 15 amino acids long. With 5 bases removed from V and 5 bases from J, the gap between germline ends came to 15 bases.

This clone was picked up a small number of times. The rearrangement links TRBV18 to TRBJ2-2; possible D gene TRBD2, 6 bases. CDR1 and CDR2 (germline): KGHSH, LQKENI. The CDR3 has 17 amino acids. The germline V and J ends were trimmed by 3 bases and 5 bases, with 19 bases remaining between them. CDR3 region: CASSPRRGTPDTGELFF. CDR3 coding DNA: TGTGCCAGCTCACCGAGGCGGGGAACTCCAGATACCGGGGAGCTGTTTTTT.

This clone was counted at least ten times. The chain uses TRBV5-1 and TRBJ2-2; 9 positions agree with TRBD2. V trimming: 3 bases; J trimming: 5 bases; junction bases outside the gene matches: 8. The length of the CDR3 is 16 residues. Germline lookup yields CDR1 SGHRS and CDR2 YFSETQ. For the CDR3, the DNA is TGCGCCAGCAGCTCGGCGGGAGGGCCATTGACCGGGGAGCTGTTTTTT. This gives the protein CASSSAGGPLTGELFF. The full variable domain, in which reference TRBV5-1 and TRBJ2-2 provide the parts outside the CDR3, is KAGVTQTPRYLIKTRGQQVTLSCSPISGHRSVSWYQQTPGQGLQFLFEYFSETQRNKGNFPGRFSGRQFSNSRSEMNVSTLELGDSALYLCASSSAGGPLTGELFFGEGSRLTVL.

This clone appeared a few times. The V gene is TRBV7-8, the J gene TRBJ1-2, with D tentatively TRBD1 (5 bases). CDR1 is SGHVS and CDR2 is FQNEAQ in the germline V gene. Trimming took off 1 base at V and 1 base at J, with 16 bases between the two ends. This CDR3 is 17 amino acids long. The CDR3 loop is CASSLGRSGSLNYGYTF. CDR3 DNA sequence: TGTGCCAGCAGCTTAGGGAGGTCAGGGTCCCTTAACTATGGCTACACCTTC.

This clone was recorded at least ten times. The rearrangement links TRBV24-1 to TRBJ2-1, with 11 bases fitting TRBD2. From germline, CDR1 is KGHDR and CDR2 SFDVKD. Trimming at V came to 7 bases and at J to 9 bases, leaving 4 bases not matched to a gene. CDR3 length: 13 amino acids. In DNA form, the CDR3 reads TGTGCCACCAGGGCTAGCGGGAGGCCTGAGCAGTTCTTC. Encoded protein: CATRASGRPEQFF.

In its sample, this clone was seen many times. The V gene is TRBV14, the J gene TRBJ2-1; a weak D match, TRBD1 (5 bases). V was clipped by 1 base and J by 6 bases, with 10 bases between them. The germline CDR1 and CDR2 sequences are SGHDN and FVKESK. The CDR3 sequence is 14 residues long. In nucleotides, the CDR3 is TGTGCCAGCAGCCAAGTAGCTAGGGGCAATGAGCAGTTCTTC. It encodes CASSQVARGNEQFF.

This clone was detected ten times or more. The gene calls are TRBV7-3 and TRBJ2-1; 7 nucleotides match TRBD1. Germline CDR1 is SGHTA and CDR2 is FQGTGA. Germline trimming cut 6 bases from V and 6 bases from J; bases unmatched to any gene: 5. The CDR3 has 13 residues. CDR3 protein: CASSLSGGNEQFF. In nucleotides, the CDR3 is TGTGCCAGCAGTCTTTCAGGGGGCAATGAGCAGTTCTTC.